This T cell receptor (beta chain) was recovered during a study of shared clonotypes between healthy human individuals. Study conclusions and caveats: Tissue TCR repertoires likely differ from these blood-only repertoires.

Execution of the assay was at deep level. Genomic DNA of each subset was evenly split across several immunoSEQ plates. Sequencing was performed with immunoSEQ multiplex PCR; in TCRdb, only in-frame clones are kept and a portion is missing. The repertoire consists of roughly 660,000 clones, with 90% occurring once and the leading ten covering about 34%. In regard to this clone: Antigen specificity is unknown.

The CDR3 has 16 residues. J gave up 4 bases and V 0 bases, and 6 bases lay outside the gene matches. Per germline, CDR1 SGDLS and CDR2 YYNGEE. This clonotype was obtained from a man aged 18 to 29 in good health. Some clones in this sample may be carry-over from other donors' samples. J is TRBJ2-1 and V is TRBV9; 8 bases fit TRBD2. The specimen sequenced was memory CD8+ T cells from PBMCs. Noted subset: CD45RO+ cells pooled with CCR7-negative TemRA cells. CDR3 sequence: CASSVGASGGYNEQFF. The DNA for the CDR3 is TGTGCCAGCAGCGTAGGGGCCAGCGGGGGATACAATGAGCAGTTCTTC.